The source of this T cell receptor beta chain is a study of CD4 T cells in relation to SARS-CoV-2 and coronaviruses (dated by TCRdb to about 2021). Background for the entire study: In the ViraFEST assay, PBMCs were cultured with antigen for ten to eleven days, after which TCR beta CDR3s were sequenced to identify clonal expansions specific to the antigen. The negative reference condition was either a culture with an HIV-1 Nef peptide pool or a culture with no peptide. Shared crossreactive spike epitopes were mapped to their HLA restriction using patient-derived lymphoblastoid cell lines. Memory CD4+ T cell crossreactivity between SARS-CoV-2 and common cold coronavirus spike proteins was assessed at the TCR clonotype level in the study. For other donors in the study, expansion assays were sequenced with a different, Illumina-based TCR-beta assay. The Adaptive Biotechnologies TCR-sequencing kit was used to sequence samples from a few pre-COVID donors and the naive versus memory experiments, while other data came from Illumina-based sequencing. What the study reported, not specific to this receptor: Since the crossreactivity analysis centred on spike protein, crossreactivity against other viral proteins was not assessed. About 60% of donors had memory CD4+ clonotypes that crossrecognized SARS-CoV-2 and at least one common cold coronavirus spike. Small numbers of patients and of tested TCRs limited the study. Significantly weaker SARS-CoV-2-driven expansion was shown by crossreactive clones than by monoreactive clones, consistent with antigenic imprinting. Pre-pandemic and post-infection samples were not both contributed by any donor, so tracing of the source of pre-existing responses was limited.

V is clipped by 5 bases and J by 9 bases, and the sequence between their germline boundaries is 17 bases long. The CDR3 covers 15 residues, taking in both the cysteine and the phenylalanine. The read is trimmed to its CDR3 DNA, 45 bases read in frame from base 1. CDR1 is given as SGHTA and CDR2 as FQGNSA, both from the germline V gene. Library method: the immunoSEQ multiplex PCR assay. The study's processing was this. During preprocessing, nonproductive sequences were removed, as were CDR3s that did not start with C, did not end with F or W, or were shorter than 7 amino acids. The MANAFEST web app identified antigen-specific clonotypes based on expansion compared with the reference and other culture wells. A clone counted as positive if significantly expanded in 2 of 3 replicate wells versus the reference culture at FDR below 0.05. Positive clones also required significant expansion versus all other tandem wells and an odds ratio above 5. Pairwise Levenshtein distance, computed with the stringdist R package after three terminal residues were trimmed from each end, was used as the measure of CDR3 homology. TCRdb re-hosts the immuneACCESS table, in-frame sequences only. Its copies lack some clones; in the studies checked, an unresolved V gene accounts for under half of them, and the cause for the rest is not known. D and trimming were read from the DNA, whereas the V and J calls and clone size are those reported in that table. Across this sample there are tens of thousands of clones, with 76% seen only once. Less than 25% of the sample is held by the ten biggest clonotypes.

This clone has just a few counts. The antigen it binds to is not known. Per-nucleotide qualities are absent, and no much larger clonotype sits a single base away. CD4+ T cells from unexposed donors were collected before the COVID-19 pandemic (2011-2018). After 10 days of culture, CD4+ T cells were isolated with the EasySep CD4+ T cell isolation kit. As cell number allowed, CD4+ T cells from unexposed donors were tested for reactivity to SARS-CoV-2 S and N and to four common cold coronavirus spike pools. Each well received two million PBMCs, cultured in IMDM supplemented with approximately 5.2% human AB serum and roughly 10 IU/ml IL-2. Half of the culture medium was replaced with fresh IL-2-containing medium on days 3 and 7. Triplicate replicate wells were generally used for each peptide culture condition. Leukapheresis product for the unexposed donors was purchased commercially. PBMCs were isolated from leukapheresis product or whole blood by Ficoll-Paque PLUS gradient centrifugation. The PBMCs went either fresh into the expansion assay or into cryopreservation at -140 degrees C. The QIAamp Micro DNA Kit was used to extract genomic DNA from the CD4+ T cells.

The clonotype comes from a human donor in good health. In this chain, TRBV7-2 is recombined with TRBJ1-6; TRBD1 is possibly the D segment (5 matching bases). The sample comprised CD4+ T cells from PBMCs, cultured in vitro. This receptor has the CDR3 CASSESRVGGSPLHF. Here is the DNA: TGTGCCAGCAGCGAAAGCAGGGTGGGGGGTTCACCCCTCCACTTT. Extended through the reference TRBV7-2 and TRBJ1-6 proteins, this CDR3 yields the full variable domain: GAGVSQSPSNKVTEKGKDVELRCDPISGHTALYWYRQSLGQGLEFLIYFQGNSAPDKSGLPSDRFSAERTGGSVSTLTIQRTQQEDSAVYLCASSESRVGGSPLHFGNGTRLTVT.